These 9 T cell receptor beta chains originate from one sample sequenced in a study of cytomegalovirus exposure and HLA in healthy donors. With 60 Vbeta and 13 Jbeta primers, the PCR was carried out. Only in-frame clones appear in the TCRdb table, and some are missing; sequencing was by immunoSEQ multiplex PCR. The sample has about 87,000 clones, 70% to 85% seen once. Input material: PBMCs. The receptors come from a young man in good health and CMV-seropositive.

This chain joins TRBV28 and TRBJ2-2; D is unresolved. The CDR3 loop spans 14 amino acids. CDR1 and CDR2 (germline): MDHEN, SYDVKM. V was pared by 2 bases and J by 3 bases, with 7 bases between. Written as DNA, the CDR3 is TGTGCCAGCAGTTTACGTCCCTACACCGGGGAGCTGTTTTTT. It specifies CASSLRPYTGELFF.

In its sample, this clone was seen a few times. The chain combines TRBV6-5 with TRBJ2-5; TRBD1 aligns across 9 bases. J was trimmed by 5 bases and V by 8 bases; bases with no gene match: 3. The germline V gene encodes CDR1 MNHEY and CDR2 SVGAGI. The CDR3 contains 12 residues. CDR3 in amino acids: CASRTGEETQYF. DNA of the CDR3: TGTGCCAGCCGGACAGGGGAGGAGACCCAGTACTTC.

The rearrangement uses TRBV4-2 and TRBJ2-1; 10 positions match TRBD2. CDR1 and CDR2 from the germline V gene are LGHNA and YNFKEQ. J was trimmed by 1 base and V by 4 bases; bases with no gene match: 4. This CDR3 contains 16 residues. For the CDR3, the DNA is TGTGCCAGCAGCCCTGGACTAGCGGAATCCTACAATGAGCAGTTCTTC. It codes for CASSPGLAESYNEQFF.

The rearrangement links TRBV28 to TRBJ2-1, with 10 bases that match TRBD2. CDR1 is MDHEN, CDR2 SYDVKM, per germline. There are 15 residues in the CDR3. The V segment lost 4 bases and the J segment 6 bases; nucleotides outside the gene matches: 6. The CDR3 DNA sequence: TGTGCCAGCAGTTCTCTAGCGGGAGCGGGCAATGAGCAGTTCTTC. Amino acid sequence: CASSSLAGAGNEQFF.

The J gene is TRBJ2-2, the V gene TRBV18; TRBD2 is a possible D gene (6 bases). CDR3 length: 18 residues. In germline, CDR1 is KGHSH, CDR2 LQKENI. Trimming took off 3 bases at V and 5 bases at J, with 22 bases between the two ends. The CDR3: CASSPTGGALLGTGELFF. The DNA for the CDR3 is TGTGCCAGCTCACCTACTGGAGGGGCCCTTTTAGGGACCGGGGAGCTGTTTTTT.

The CDR3 sequence: CASSVAGGVETQYF. In DNA form, the CDR3 reads TGTGCCAGCAGCGTAGCCGGGGGGGTGGAGACCCAGTACTTC. This rearrangement joins TRBV9 to TRBJ2-5; 8 bases line up with TRBD2. Germline V gene lookup returns CDR1 SGDLS and CDR2 YYNGEE. After removal of 0 bases from V and 5 bases from J, the junction contained 3 bases not matched to a gene. There are 14 residues in the CDR3.

The chain has TRBV27 and TRBJ1-5, with D perhaps matching TRBD1 (6 bases). This CDR3 is 16 amino acids long. Germline assignment: CDR1 MNHEY and CDR2 SMNVEV (reference sequence). V was shortened by 2 bases and J by 7 bases, with 18 bases between the two germline ends. The CDR3 here is CASSLTLQGLDQPQHF. Written as DNA, the CDR3 is TGTGCCAGCAGTTTAACTTTACAGGGTTTAGACCAGCCCCAGCATTTT.

This sequence joins TRBV29-1 and TRBJ1-2, with D maybe TRBD1 (6 bases). Deletions cut 4 bases from V and 3 bases from J, with 9 bases between. Germline loops: CDR1 SQVTM, CDR2 ANQGSEA. There are 12 residues in the CDR3. The CDR3 reads CSVGQADYGYTF. The CDR3 DNA sequence: TGCAGCGTTGGACAGGCGGACTATGGCTACACCTTC.

The chain carries TRBV7-9 and TRBJ1-5, with no clear D. The germline V gene has CDR1 SEHNR and CDR2 FQNEAQ (reference sequence). V shed 3 bases and J shed 5 bases, with 5 bases lying between them. The CDR3 runs to 12 residues. The CDR3 DNA reads TGTGCCAGCAGCTTGATAGATCAGCCCCAGCATTTT. Residues: CASSLIDQPQHF.